This TCR beta chain was identified in a study of T cell responses to AZD1222 COVID-19 vaccine. Assay: immunoSEQ multiplex PCR; the TCRdb copy retains only in-frame clones and omits some. The data show approximately 60,000 clones, around 80% seen once. As to this clone: Antigen: not known.

Study outcomes and limitations: Without day 14 samples, only post-peak T cell repertoires were studied. Recipients of AZD1222 seropositive at baseline numbered only 5 to 7. Spike-specific TCRs gained breadth and depth after people received two AZD1222 doses. Most donors were white British, females outnumbered males, and clonal diversity was possibly underestimated.

The ends lost 5 bases at V and 2 bases at J; junction bases unmatched: 1. Germline assignment: CDR1 SQVTM and CDR2 ANQGSEA. The CDR3 length is 12 residues. The clonotype originates from an adult in good health. The chain couples TRBV29-1 to TRBJ1-2; TRBD1 aligns across 8 bases. The specimen was peripheral blood, collected on day 0 of AZD1222 vaccination. The CDR3 bases are TGCAGCGTTAGGACAGGGAACTATGGCTACACCTTC. This codes for CSVRTGNYGYTF.